This T cell receptor (beta chain) was retrieved from a study of T cell repertoires in cytomegalovirus infection. On the study more broadly: Newly reported HLA-C-restricted and thoroughly characterized HLA-B-restricted CMV epitopes were employed. Shared public TCR beta signatures pointed to both CMV infection and a matching HLA type. General study points: What dominated the ex vivo response were HLA-C-restricted CMV-specific TCR beta clonotypes.

TCRdb recomputed calls from the reads with MiXCR, one row per CDR3 protein. Seen here are about 700,000 distinct CDR3 sequences, around 32% observed once, and the top ten hold 18%. This clonotype was seen a handful of times. As yet, its antigen is unknown. Germline CDR1 is MDHEN and CDR2 is SYDVKM. CDR3 length equals 18 residues. V shed 5 bases and J 0 bases; nucleotides not matched to a gene: 9. This sample comprised cultured PBMCs, obtained from culture after CMV antigen stimulation. The sequence derives from a human donor in good health (CMV status not recorded). Some clones in this sample may be carry-over from other donors' samples. The rearrangement links TRBV28 to TRBJ2-6; 8 nucleotides align to TRBD2. CDR3 sequence (DNA): TGTGCCAGCAGTAGCCGGGGGGGGCGTCGCTCTGGGGCCAACGTCCTGACTTTC. Translating it yields CASSSRGGRRSGANVLTF. Filled out from reference TRBV28 and TRBJ2-6, the complete variable domain reads DVKVTQSSRYLVKRTGEKVFLECVQDMDHENMFWYRQDPGLGLRLIYFSYDVKMKEKGDIPEGYSVSREKKERFSLILESASTNQTSMYLCASSSRGGRRSGANVLTFGAGSRLTVL.